This is a list of T cell receptor beta chains from one sample in a study of graft-versus-host responses after intestinal transplantation. The data were produced by immunoSEQ multiplex PCR, yet TCRdb's version contains in-frame clones alone and is incomplete. The sample lists roughly 110,000 clones, roughly 86% occurring once. Antigens for these TCRs are unknown. Sequences were derived from unstimulated CD4+ T cells sorted from spleen or lymph node cells, sampled before transplant. All receptors derive from a human donor who was the organ donor for an intestinal transplant. The CDR3 runs from the conserved cysteine through the conserved F or W. The D gene is left open where the match is weak. Clone sizes are given selectively: once, few, many, or a class where the clone is expanded.

d_gene: .; v_gene: TRBV6-5; abundance: .; j_gene: TRBJ2-7; CDR3nt: TGTGCCAGCATGTTACAAACCGAGCAGTACTTC; CDR3aa: CASMLQTEQYF
d_gene: .; v_gene: TRBV6-5; abundance: once; j_gene: TRBJ1-1; CDR3nt: TGTGCCAGCAGTTACCAAGGGGGAGCGTACACTGAAGCTTTCTTT; CDR3aa: CASSYQGGAYTEAFF
d_gene: .; v_gene: TRBV19; abundance: .; j_gene: TRBJ2-5; CDR3nt: TGTGCCAGTAGTATAGGGGCCAACCTGAATGGGCAAGAGACCCAGTACTTC; CDR3aa: CASSIGANLNGQETQYF
d_gene: .; v_gene: TRBV4-2; abundance: once; j_gene: TRBJ2-1; CDR3nt: TGTGCCAGCAGCCCCTACCTGATGGGATACAATGAGCAGTTCTTC; CDR3aa: CASSPYLMGYNEQFF
d_gene: TRBD1; v_gene: TRBV5-1; abundance: once; j_gene: TRBJ2-1; CDR3nt: TGCGCCAGCAGCGGGGGACAGGGGTACAATGAGCAGTTCTTC; CDR3aa: CASSGGQGYNEQFF
d_gene: TRBD1; v_gene: TRBV2; abundance: .; j_gene: TRBJ1-4; CDR3nt: TGTGCCAGCAGCGGGACAGGGGGGAGAGGGGAAAAACTGTTTTTT; CDR3aa: CASSGTGGRGEKLFF
d_gene: TRBD2; v_gene: TRBV12-5; abundance: .; j_gene: TRBJ2-5; CDR3nt: TGTGCTAGTGGCTCGAAGCCTAGCGGGAGGGCCGGAGAGACCCAGTACTTC; CDR3aa: CASGSKPSGRAGETQYF
d_gene: .; v_gene: TRBV4-1; abundance: .; j_gene: TRBJ2-1; CDR3nt: TGCGCCAGCAGCCAGGCCCTTAAGGGTCCCTACAATGAGCAGTTCTTC; CDR3aa: CASSQALKGPYNEQFF
d_gene: .; v_gene: TRBV11-2; abundance: once; j_gene: TRBJ2-5; CDR3nt: TGTGCCAGCAGCTTATATAGGGGGTACCAAGAGACCCAGTACTTC; CDR3aa: CASSLYRGYQETQYF
d_gene: .; v_gene: TRBV5-4; abundance: .; j_gene: TRBJ2-1; CDR3nt: TGTGCCAGCAGCTTGAGAACCTTTAAGTTCTTC; CDR3aa: CASSLRTFKFF
d_gene: .; v_gene: TRBV6-5; abundance: .; j_gene: TRBJ2-7; CDR3nt: TGTGCCAGCAGTGCCGGTCCGGCCTCCTACGAGCAGTACTTC; CDR3aa: CASSAGPASYEQYF
d_gene: TRBD1; v_gene: TRBV10-3; abundance: once; j_gene: TRBJ1-2; CDR3nt: TGTGCCATCAGTGAGGGATTACAGGGGACGTATGGCTACACCTTC; CDR3aa: CAISEGLQGTYGYTF
d_gene: .; v_gene: TRBV5-8; abundance: .; j_gene: TRBJ2-7; CDR3nt: TGTGCCAGCAGCCTTCTTAGGAGCTCCTACGAGCAGTACTTC; CDR3aa: CASSLLRSSYEQYF
d_gene: .; v_gene: TRBV5-1; abundance: .; j_gene: TRBJ2-6; CDR3nt: TGCGCCACCCAGGAGGGTACAGCCTCTGGGGCCAACGTCCTGACTTTC; CDR3aa: CATQEGTASGANVLTF
d_gene: TRBD2; v_gene: TRBV5-1; abundance: few; j_gene: TRBJ2-3; CDR3nt: TGCGCCAGCAGCTATGGACTAGCGACTAGCACAGATACGCAGTATTTT; CDR3aa: CASSYGLATSTDTQYF
d_gene: .; v_gene: TRBV6-4; abundance: few; j_gene: TRBJ1-4; CDR3nt: TGTGCCAGCAGTGGAGTGGTTGAAAAACTGTTTTTT; CDR3aa: CASSGVVEKLFF
d_gene: TRBD1; v_gene: TRBV30; abundance: .; j_gene: TRBJ2-7; CDR3nt: TGTGCCTGGAGTGTACGGGGACAGCCTTCCTACGAGCAGTACTTC; CDR3aa: CAWSVRGQPSYEQYF
d_gene: .; v_gene: TRBV2; abundance: .; j_gene: TRBJ1-4; CDR3nt: TGTGCCAGCAACGAAGACAGACCGCCCGGCAAACTGTTTTTT; CDR3aa: CASNEDRPPGKLFF
d_gene: .; v_gene: TRBV6-1; abundance: .; j_gene: TRBJ2-7; CDR3nt: TGTGCCAGCAGTGAAGTAATGGATTCCTACGAGCAGTACTTC; CDR3aa: CASSEVMDSYEQYF
d_gene: .; v_gene: TRBV25-1; abundance: .; j_gene: TRBJ1-1; CDR3nt: TGTGCCAGCAGATATGGGGTGTCCGAAGCTTTCTTT; CDR3aa: CASRYGVSEAFF
d_gene: TRBD1; v_gene: TRBV11-2; abundance: few; j_gene: TRBJ1-1; CDR3nt: TGTGCCAGCAGGGGACAGCTGAACACTGAAGCTTTCTTT; CDR3aa: CASRGQLNTEAFF
d_gene: TRBD2; v_gene: TRBV6-1; abundance: .; j_gene: TRBJ2-1; CDR3nt: TGTGCCAGCAGTGAAGTCGCTAGCGGGGATTATGAGCAGTTCTTC; CDR3aa: CASSEVASGDYEQFF
d_gene: .; v_gene: TRBV9; abundance: .; j_gene: TRBJ1-2; CDR3nt: TGTGCCAGCACCCAAGGAGGCCTTGGTGGCTACACCTTC; CDR3aa: CASTQGGLGGYTF
d_gene: TRBD1; v_gene: TRBV6-5; abundance: .; j_gene: TRBJ2-7; CDR3nt: TGTGCCAGCAGGCTGACAGGGGGTCTCGAGCAGTACTTC; CDR3aa: CASRLTGGLEQYF
d_gene: TRBD2; v_gene: TRBV5-1; abundance: .; j_gene: TRBJ2-2; CDR3nt: TGCGCCAGCAGCGTTACTAGCGATCACACCGGGGAGCTGTTTTTT; CDR3aa: CASSVTSDHTGELFF
d_gene: .; v_gene: TRBV20-1; abundance: .; j_gene: TRBJ2-5; CDR3nt: TGCAGTGCTAGAGGAGGGACAACACCGAACTTC; CDR3aa: CSARGGTTPNF